A single sample gave rise to the 3 T cell receptor beta chains below, sequenced in a study of identical twins. One entry per CDR3 protein, called by TCRdb with MiXCR from the 5' RACE reads. The sample comprises around 490,000 distinct CDR3 sequences, about 13% of which are singletons, and about 0.94% rests with the top ten. Another study also made use of these data, one on yellow fever vaccine responses in identical twins.

The sequenced sample consisted of CD4+ T cells sorted from blood. These receptors were collected from a woman younger than 30 in good health.

This clonotype has a handful of counts. The junction departs from germline at one end; a sequencing error may be responsible. CDR3 sequence (DNA): TGTGCCAGCAGCTTAGAGGCCGCTAGCGGGAGTCTCTCCTTC. Translation gives CASSLEAASGSLSF. The chain has TRBV7-9 and TRBJ2-1; 10 bases agree with TRBD2. Germline CDR1 reads SEHNR; CDR2 reads FQNEAQ (reference sequence). The CDR3 consists of 14 residues. Variable domain in full (rest from reference TRBV7-9 and TRBJ2-1): DTGVSQNPRHKITKRGQNVTFRCDPISEHNRLYWYRQTLGQGPEFLTYFQNEAQLEKSRLLSDRFSAERPKGSFSTLEIQRTEQGDSAMYLCASSLEAASGSLSFGPGTRLTVL.

This clonotype was seen more than once but under ten times. The rearrangement joins TRBV27 to TRBJ1-2, with TRBD1 as a possible D gene (5 bases). The V end was cut by 5 bases, the J end by 4 bases, with 14 bases between. The CDR3 has 14 amino acids. CDR1 MNHEY and CDR2 SMNVEV come from the germline V gene (reference sequence). This CDR3 reads CASSDKPTAYGYTF. The CDR3 DNA reads TGTGCCAGCAGTGACAAACCGACAGCCTATGGCTACACCTTC.

CDR3 sequence: CASSNIDRANIQYF. The CDR3 DNA follows: TGTGCCAGCAGTAACATCGACAGGGCCAACATTCAGTACTTC. The rearrangement uses TRBV28 and TRBJ2-4; 7 nucleotides align to TRBD1. The germline CDR1 and CDR2 sequences are MDHEN and SYDVKM. V dropped 5 bases and J dropped 7; count of bases not matched to a gene: 8. The CDR3 has 14 residues.